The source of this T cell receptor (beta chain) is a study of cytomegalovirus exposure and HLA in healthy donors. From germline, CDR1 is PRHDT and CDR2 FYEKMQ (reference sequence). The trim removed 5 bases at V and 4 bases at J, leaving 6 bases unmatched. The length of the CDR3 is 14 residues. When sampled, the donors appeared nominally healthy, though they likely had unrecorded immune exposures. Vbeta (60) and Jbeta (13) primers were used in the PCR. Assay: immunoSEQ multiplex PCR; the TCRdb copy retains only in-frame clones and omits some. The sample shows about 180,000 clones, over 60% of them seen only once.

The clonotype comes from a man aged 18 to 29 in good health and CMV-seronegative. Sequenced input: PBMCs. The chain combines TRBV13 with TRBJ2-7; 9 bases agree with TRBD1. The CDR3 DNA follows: TGTGCCAGCAGCCCAATGGGACAGGGTTACGAGCAGTACTTC. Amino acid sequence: CASSPMGQGYEQYF.